Shown below are 18 T cell receptor beta chains from a single sample sequenced in a study of blood T cell repertoires in COVID-19. Method: immunoSEQ multiplex PCR; TCRdb's copy keeps in-frame clones and lacks some. The table lists 330,000 or so clones, under 95% of them singletons. Sequencing was done on a sample of PBMCs or T cells enriched from blood (not recorded which). The source of these receptors is a woman in her twenties or thirties who had recovered from COVID-19.

The chain combines TRBV6-5 with TRBJ1-6; 7 bases are shared with TRBD1. CDR1 is MNHEY and CDR2 is SVGAGI in the germline V gene. The CDR3 has 13 amino acids. V lost 6 bases, J lost 13 bases, and 9 bases stayed unmatched. CDR3 protein: CASRGTEPSPLHF. The DNA for the CDR3 is TGTGCCAGCAGAGGGACAGAACCGAGTCCCCTCCACTTT.

The chain carries TRBV7-9 and TRBJ1-4; the D gene is possibly TRBD1 (5 bases). The V and J ends lost 2 bases and 12 bases respectively, with 10 bases between them. CDR3 length: 12 amino acids. The germline V gene encodes CDR1 SEHNR and CDR2 FQNEAQ (reference sequence). The chain's CDR3 is CASSLPQGQLFF. The DNA for the CDR3 is TGTGCCAGCAGCTTACCCCAGGGCCAACTGTTTTTT.

The chain uses TRBV9 and TRBJ2-3; 11 positions agree with TRBD2. CDR3 length equals 14 residues. V lost 0 bases to trimming and J lost 14 bases; unmatched junction nucleotides: 8. Germline V lookup: CDR1 SGDLS, CDR2 YYNGEE. The CDR3 reads CASSVGSGRDRTYF. The CDR3 coding sequence is TGTGCCAGCAGCGTAGGTAGCGGGAGGGATCGGACGTATTTT.

The chain has TRBV11-3 and TRBJ1-1, with TRBD1 identical over 8 bases. Germline V gives CDR1 SGHNT, CDR2 YENEEA. The junction had 3 bases not matched to a gene; V was cut back by 6 bases and J by 3 bases. The CDR3 sequence is 13 residues long. The CDR3 reads CASRGQGYTEAFF. CDR3 bases: TGTGCCAGCAGAGGACAGGGTTACACTGAAGCTTTCTTT.

The chain couples TRBV7-2 to TRBJ2-1, with 9 bases lining up with TRBD2. There are 14 residues in the CDR3. Germline CDR1 is SGHTA and CDR2 is FQGNSA. Trimming cost V 6 bases and J 10 bases; bases outside gene matches: 10. The CDR3 is CASSGLAGVREQFF. The DNA for the CDR3 is TGTGCCAGCAGTGGTTTAGCGGGAGTTAGGGAGCAGTTCTTC.

The gene calls are TRBV28 and TRBJ2-2; 8 positions match TRBD1. This CDR3 has 15 residues. The V gene's germline CDR1 is MDHEN and CDR2 SYDVKM. V was clipped by 5 bases and J by 5 bases; unmatched bases: 7. The CDR3 bases are TGTGCCAGCAGTCACGGACAGGGAGGAACCGGGGAGCTGTTTTTT. Protein: CASSHGQGGTGELFF.

The chain links TRBV19 to TRBJ1-6; 8 positions agree with TRBD1. The CDR3 spans 16 residues. V gave up 1 base and J gave up 6 bases; unmatched junction bases: 5. Germline values: CDR1 LNHDA, CDR2 SQIVND (reference sequence). For the CDR3, the DNA is TGTGCCAGTAGTATAGTGACGACAGGGGTTAATTCACCCCTCCACTTT. Its protein product is CASSIVTTGVNSPLHF.

The chain uses TRBV12-3 or TRBV12-4 and TRBJ2-7; possibly TRBD2 for D (5 bases). V gave up 3 bases and J gave up 2 bases, with 8 bases separating them. The CDR3 loop spans 13 amino acids. CDR3 nucleotides: TGTGCCAGCAGTTTTAGGGAGCCCTACGAGCAGTACTTC. It translates to CASSFREPYEQYF.

The chain uses TRBV2 and TRBJ1-1; 8 nucleotides align to TRBD1. From germline, CDR1 is SNHLY and CDR2 FYNNEI. This CDR3 comprises 14 residues. V lost 6 bases, J lost 4 bases, and 7 bases stayed unmatched. The CDR3 region is CASRPGGAGTEAFF. CDR3 nucleotide sequence: TGTGCCAGCAGACCAGGGGGCGCGGGCACTGAAGCTTTCTTT. The whole variable domain, remainder taken from reference TRBV2 and TRBJ1-1, is EPEVTQTPSHQVTQMGQEVILRCVPISNHLYFYWYRQILGQKVEFLVSFYNNEISEKSEIFDDQFSVERPDGSNFTLKIRSTKLEDSAMYFCASRPGGAGTEAFFGQGTRLTVV.

As DNA, the CDR3 is TGTGCCAGCAGCGTAGCCCGGGACAGCGAGCAGTACTTC. Residues: CASSVARDSEQYF. The chain combines TRBV9 with TRBJ2-7; 7 bases map to TRBD1. Unmatched junction bases numbered 3, after V lost 0 bases and J lost 6 bases. The CDR3 totals 13 residues. CDR1 and CDR2 (germline): SGDLS, YYNGEE.

The chain combines TRBV24-1 with TRBJ1-3; 7 positions agree with TRBD1. Per germline, CDR1 KGHDR and CDR2 SFDVKD. V lost 2 bases to trimming and J lost 3 bases; unmatched junction nucleotides: 6. CDR3 length: 16 amino acids. The CDR3 sequence is CATSDSARGNGNTIYF. The CDR3 region has the DNA TGTGCCACCAGTGATTCTGCCAGGGGGAATGGAAACACCATATATTTT.

The CDR3 nucleotides read TGTGCCAGCAGTCAACAGGGGGCCTATGGCTACACCTTC. It translates to CASSQQGAYGYTF. The chain carries TRBV27 and TRBJ1-2, with 9 bases fitting TRBD1. The CDR3 is made up of 13 amino acids. From germline, CDR1 is MNHEY and CDR2 SMNVEV (reference sequence). The junction had 2 bases not matched to a gene; V was cut back by 5 bases and J by 4 bases.

The rearrangement joins TRBV28 to TRBJ1-2; TRBD1 is a possible D gene (6 bases). Trimming took 10 bases from V and 6 from J, leaving 12 bases between them. CDR1 is MDHEN and CDR2 is SYDVKM in the germline V gene. This CDR3 comprises 11 residues. CDR3: CATWGRDGYTF. DNA of the CDR3: TGTGCCACCTGGGGGCGGGATGGCTACACCTTC.

V gene TRBV19 combines with J gene TRBJ2-5, with D unresolved. Trimming cost V 4 bases and J 4 bases, with 7 bases left between them. CDR3 length: 12 residues. Germline assignment: CDR1 LNHDA and CDR2 SQIVND (reference sequence). The CDR3 spells CASSKYGETQYF. The CDR3 DNA follows: TGTGCCAGTAGTAAGTACGGAGAGACCCAGTACTTC.

The gene calls are TRBV27 and TRBJ2-5; 9 bases are a match to TRBD1. This CDR3 contains 15 residues. Germline assignment: CDR1 MNHEY and CDR2 SMNVEV (reference sequence). The V segment lost 3 bases and the J segment 5 bases; nucleotides outside the gene matches: 7. CDR3 region: CASSLGTGGRETQYF. The CDR3 region has the DNA TGTGCCAGCAGTTTGGGAACAGGGGGCCGGGAGACCCAGTACTTC.

The chain employs TRBV9 and TRBJ2-3; D perhaps matches TRBD2 (5 bases). The CDR3 contains 15 residues. V was cut by 2 bases and J by 1 base, with 11 bases left in between. In germline, CDR1 is SGDLS, CDR2 YYNGEE. The CDR3 is CASSVSGYGTDTQYF. In DNA form, the CDR3 reads TGTGCCAGCAGCGTTTCGGGATATGGCACAGATACGCAGTATTTT. Complete variable domain (other parts from reference TRBV9 and TRBJ2-3): DSGVTQTPKHLITATGQRVTLRCSPRSGDLSVYWYQQSLDQGLQFLIQYYNGEERAKGNILERFSAQQFPDLHSELNLSSLELGDSALYFCASSVSGYGTDTQYFGPGTRLTVL.

The gene calls are TRBV5-1 and TRBJ1-2, with a weak D call TRBD1 (5 bases). From germline, CDR1 is SGHRS and CDR2 YFSETQ. Trimming removed 1 base at V and 8 bases at J, with 18 bases between. The CDR3 has 15 residues. CDR3 amino acids: CASSLKPGDRGGYTF. The CDR3 nucleotides are TGCGCCAGCAGCTTGAAACCGGGGGATCGAGGGGGCTACACCTTC.

CDR3 DNA: TGTGCCAGCAGTCCTCTAGCGGGGGGTCCGAACACCGGGGAGCTGTTTTTT. This codes for CASSPLAGGPNTGELFF. V and J are TRBV27 and TRBJ2-2; 11 bases fit TRBD2. Germline V gives CDR1 MNHEY, CDR2 SMNVEV (reference sequence). Trimming removed 5 bases from V and 0 bases from J; junction bases left unmatched: 5. CDR3 length: 17 amino acids.